The 2 T cell receptor beta chains listed next were all sequenced from one sample in a study of neurological immune-mediated disorders. A single record per CDR3 protein comes from TCRdb applying MiXCR to the 5' RACE reads. Of about 30,000 distinct CDR3 sequences listed, under 6.5% are singletons. Sequenced: CD4+ T cells from blood. Receptors were obtained from a woman between 50 and 59 years old in good health.

This clonotype was detected ten times or more. The rearrangement uses TRBV5-1 and TRBJ2-2, with D possibly matching TRBD2 (6 bases). From germline, CDR1 is SGHRS and CDR2 YFSETQ. The CDR3 has 15 residues. The germline V and J ends were trimmed by 4 bases and 6 bases, with 16 bases remaining between them. CDR3 residues: CASSSRDGGPGELFF. Written as DNA, the CDR3 is TGCGCCAGCAGCAGCCGGGACGGGGGACCCGGGGAGCTGTTTTTT.

This clonotype was counted many times. This chain uses TRBV20-1 with TRBJ2-7; TRBD2 agrees at 7 bases. Trimming removed 6 bases from V and 1 base from J; junction bases left unmatched: 9. The CDR3 runs to 14 residues. Germline CDR1 DFQATT, CDR2 SNEGSKA (reference sequence). The CDR3 loop is CSATTLRGSYEQYF. The CDR3 bases are TGCAGTGCCACGACCCTGCGGGGGTCCTACGAGCAGTACTTC.